One sample yielded the 17 T cell receptor beta chains listed below, sequenced in a study of human T cells and chemical hapten exposure. TCRdb re-called the RACE reads with MiXCR, one entry per CDR3 protein. The sample carries 75,000 to 100,000 distinct CDR3 sequences, about 10% recorded once. Time point noted: patch test 1, 2 weeks after DPC sensitization. Stated treatment: therapeutic diphenylcyclopropenone sensitization with weekly scalp DPC. This sample comprised whole blood, obtained in connection with sensitization to the hapten diphenylcyclopropenone (DPC). The receptor source for this set is a man aged 40-55 years with alopecia areata. Some clones in this sample may be carry-over from other donors' samples.

The chain carries TRBV6-1 and TRBJ2-7; 7 nucleotides agree with TRBD2. The CDR3 is 15 amino acids. CDR1 and CDR2 (germline): MNHNS, SASEGT. J gave up 4 bases and V 2 bases, and 8 bases lay outside the gene matches. The CDR3 DNA is TGTGCCAGCAGTGAAATAGCTAGCGGAGCTTACGAGCAGTACGTC. The encoded protein is CASSEIASGAYEQYV.

This clonotype was picked up a small number of times. V usage is TRBV28 and J usage is TRBJ2-1; 14 nucleotides agree with TRBD2. The ends lost 3 bases at V and 7 bases at J; junction bases unmatched: 11. CDR1 and CDR2 from the germline V gene are MDHEN and SYDVKM. The CDR3 spans 18 residues. For the CDR3, the DNA is TGTGCCAGCAGTTTGCTGGGGGGTGGGACTAGCGGGAGTAATGAGCAGTTCTTC. This gives the protein CASSLLGGGTSGSNEQFF.

This clonotype came up many times. V is TRBV12-3 or TRBV12-4 and J is TRBJ1-4; the match to TRBD1 covers 10 bases. The CDR3 consists of 15 residues. The trim removed 5 bases at V and 5 bases at J, leaving 5 bases unmatched. The CDR3 sequence is CASSLSGQGNEKLFF. The CDR3 region has the DNA TGTGCCAGCAGTCTCTCGGGACAGGGGAATGAAAAACTGTTTTTT.

This clonotype was seen a few times. The chain links TRBV6-1 to TRBJ2-3; tentatively, D is TRBD2 (5 bases). V lost 3 bases, J lost 12 bases, and 16 bases lay in between. The CDR3 consists of 13 residues. Per the germline V gene, CDR1 is MNHNS and CDR2 is SASEGT. The CDR3 spells CASSEGTGFSQYF. DNA of the CDR3: TGTGCCAGCAGTGAGGGAACGGGGTTCAGCCAGTATTTT.

Ten or more counts support this clonotype. The chain has TRBV29-1 and TRBJ2-5, with a tentative D call TRBD2 (6 bases). This CDR3 comprises 11 residues. Germline V gives CDR1 SQVTM, CDR2 ANQGSEA. The V and J ends lost 7 bases and 4 bases respectively, with 10 bases between them. Here the CDR3 reads CSGGEGETQYF. The DNA for the CDR3 is TGCAGCGGGGGGGAAGGAGAGACCCAGTACTTC.

Ten or more counts support this clonotype. The chain employs TRBV28 and TRBJ2-7; perhaps D is TRBD1 or TRBD2 (7 bases each). CDR1 is MDHEN and CDR2 is SYDVKM in the germline V gene. The ends were cut back, 3 bases at V and 4 bases at J, with 13 bases in the middle. The CDR3 is 14 amino acids. CDR3 in DNA: TGTGCCAGCAGTTTCAGGGGGGGAGTATACGAGCAGTACTTC. This encodes CASSFRGGVYEQYF.

This clonotype showed up just a few times. The chain joins TRBV30 to TRBJ2-1; possibly TRBD1 or TRBD2 for D (5 bases each). Trimming removed 4 bases from V and 0 bases from J, with 10 bases in between. Germline CDR1 is GTSNPN and CDR2 is SVGIG (reference sequence). The CDR3 runs 14 residues. The CDR3 nucleotides are TGTGCCTGGACCCTGGGGGTCTCCTACAATGAGCAGTTCTTC. Its protein is CAWTLGVSYNEQFF.

CDR3 residues: CSAKVTSGLYNEQFF. The CDR3 DNA follows: TGCAGTGCTAAAGTGACTAGCGGACTCTACAATGAGCAGTTCTTC. The V gene is TRBV20-1, the J gene TRBJ2-1; TRBD2 aligns across 9 bases. The trim removed 4 bases at V and 3 bases at J, leaving 7 bases unmatched. Germline V gene sequence: CDR1 DFQATT, CDR2 SNEGSKA (reference sequence). The CDR3 covers 15 residues.

This clonotype was counted many times. The genes are TRBV19 and TRBJ2-7; 8 bases line up with TRBD1. The CDR3 spans 15 residues. J lost 1 base, V lost 4 bases, and 6 bases had no gene match. Germline V gene lookup returns CDR1 LNHDA and CDR2 SQIVND (reference sequence). CDR3 nucleotides: TGTGCCAGTAGTAATGGACAGGGCCCTTCCTACGAGCAGTACTTC. As protein: CASSNGQGPSYEQYF.

This clonotype came up a few times. The chain recombines TRBV5-1 with TRBJ2-3; 9 nucleotides align to TRBD2. V was clipped by 2 bases and J by 10 bases; unmatched bases: 11. The CDR3 is 15 amino acids. Germline lookup yields CDR1 SGHRS and CDR2 YFSETQ. The CDR3: CASSLAGGPAGAQYF. In nucleotides, the CDR3 is TGCGCCAGCAGCTTAGCGGGAGGCCCGGCAGGGGCGCAGTATTTT.

There are many counts of this clonotype. The chain recombines TRBV23-1 with TRBJ2-5; D tentatively reads TRBD1 or TRBD2 (5 bases each). TRBV23-1 is classed as an ORF, of uncertain function. V was cut by 2 bases and J by 5 bases, with 18 bases left in between. CDR3 length equals 16 residues. The CDR3 DNA reads TGCGCCAGCAGTCAAAAAAGGGGAGCTGCCGGGGAGACCCAGTACTTC. It yields the protein CASSQKRGAAGETQYF.

This clonotype occurred many times. In nucleotides, the CDR3 is TGCGCCAGCAGCCAAGATGTTTCAACAGCATCTGCCAAAAACATTCAGTACTTC. As protein: CASSQDVSTASAKNIQYF. This chain joins TRBV4-1 and TRBJ2-4; the D is unclear. The CDR3 is 18 amino acids. Germline V gives CDR1 MGHRA, CDR2 YSYEKL. Trimming shortened V by 0 bases and J by 1 base, and 16 bases separated the two germline ends.

This clonotype was seen repeatedly, ten times or more. The V call is TRBV5-8, the J call TRBJ2-2; D not certain. CDR3 length: 13 amino acids. Trimming cost V 0 bases and J 6 bases, with 6 bases left between them. CDR1 SGHTS and CDR2 YDEGEE come from the germline V gene. The CDR3 coding sequence is TGTGCCAGCAGCTTGGACCAGCCCGGGGAGCTGTTTTTT. Amino acid sequence: CASSLDQPGELFF.

This clonotype was observed many times. This sequence joins TRBV20-1 and TRBJ2-4, with D tentatively TRBD2 (6 bases). The CDR3 covers 16 residues. Looked up from germline, CDR1 is DFQATT and CDR2 is SNEGSKA (reference sequence). V was cut by 0 bases and J by 1 base, with 13 bases left in between. The CDR3 DNA follows: TGCAGTGCTAGAGATTGGGGCGGGGATGCCAAAAACATTCAGTACTTC. It yields the protein CSARDWGGDAKNIQYF.

The chain uses TRBV12-3 or TRBV12-4 and TRBJ1-1; 9 nucleotides agree with TRBD1. The CDR3 is 14 amino acids. Losses at the gene ends were 5 bases for V and 8 bases for J; bases not matched to a gene: 9. The CDR3 protein is CASSALPGQGEAFF. CDR3 coding DNA: TGTGCCAGCAGTGCGCTTCCGGGACAGGGCGAAGCTTTCTTT.

The rearrangement joins TRBV4-2 to TRBJ2-2; no reliable D call. In germline, CDR1 is LGHNA, CDR2 YNFKEQ. The CDR3 extends over 12 amino acids. The germline V and J ends were trimmed by 5 bases and 4 bases, with 5 bases remaining between them. This CDR3 is CASSYSTGELFF. As DNA, the CDR3 is TGTGCCAGCAGCTATAGCACCGGGGAGCTGTTTTTT.

This chain links TRBV25-1 with TRBJ2-3, with 8 positions matching TRBD2. Per the germline V gene, CDR1 is MGHDK and CDR2 is SYGVNS. The CDR3 contains 16 residues. Trimming removed 4 bases from V and 0 bases from J; junction bases left unmatched: 6. This CDR3 is CASSVVAGGSTDTQYF. As DNA, the CDR3 is TGTGCCAGCAGTGTGGTTGCGGGAGGAAGCACAGATACGCAGTATTTT.